The next 31 T cell receptor beta chains were all read from a single sample in a study of T-cell memory formation after mild COVID-19. One entry per CDR3 protein, called by TCRdb with MiXCR from the 5' RACE reads. The sample contains about 340,000 distinct CDR3 sequences, 20% to 25% of which appear only once. Specimen: PBMCs or a T cell subset sorted from them (not recorded which). The source is a man aged 18 to 35 who had mild COVID-19 (a few samples of this study predate the infection). Cell type and time point are not known.

This clonotype was detected a few times. The genes are TRBV27 and TRBJ2-3; D is uncertain. CDR1 is MNHEY, CDR2 SMNVEV, per germline (reference sequence). V was trimmed by 8 bases and J by 3 bases, leaving 9 bases between them. The CDR3 runs 12 residues. CDR3 loop: CASRRRTDTQYF. The CDR3 bases are TGTGCCAGCCGTCGCAGGACAGATACGCAGTATTTT.

The gene calls are TRBV4-3 and TRBJ1-2; possibly TRBD1 for D (6 bases). The CDR3 sequence is 14 residues long. V was clipped by 0 bases and J by 8 bases, with 13 bases between them. In germline, CDR1 is LGHNA, CDR2 YSLEER. CDR3 bases: TGCGCCAGCAGCCAAGAAGTTCAGGGGAAGGGCTACACCTTC. It codes for CASSQEVQGKGYTF.

This clonotype came up a few times. The chain has TRBV6-5 and TRBJ2-3; possibly TRBD2 for D (5 bases). The V and J ends lost 2 bases and 5 bases respectively, with 8 bases between them. CDR3 size: 13 residues. Germline CDR1 and CDR2: MNHEY and SVGAGI. For the CDR3, the DNA is TGTGCCAGCAGTTACCTAGCCGGAGATACGCAGTATTTT. This translates into CASSYLAGDTQYF.

Regarding this clonotype: This may be a read error, as it is one base from a much larger clone. This chain uses TRBV5-1 with TRBJ2-2; a possible D gene is TRBD1 (6 bases). The V and J ends lost 0 bases and 1 base respectively, with 7 bases between them. The CDR3 is made up of 15 amino acids. Germline CDR1 is SGHRS and CDR2 is YFSETQ. The CDR3: CASSLEQGNTGELFF. The CDR3 DNA reads TGCGCCAGCAGCTTGGAACAGGGGAACACCGGGGAGCTGTTTTTT.

Only a few counts were recorded for this clonotype. This chain connects TRBV11-2 to TRBJ2-1; D possibly matches TRBD1 or TRBD2 (6 bases each). The CDR3 covers 15 residues. The germline V and J ends were trimmed by 5 bases and 3 bases, with 14 bases remaining between them. CDR1 SGHAT and CDR2 FQNNGV come from the germline V gene. As DNA, the CDR3 is TGTGCCAGCAGCCGGGAGACAGGTTTCTACAATGAGCAGTTCTTC. As protein: CASSRETGFYNEQFF.

This clonotype appeared many times. The chain uses TRBV7-2 and TRBJ2-7; the D gene is possibly TRBD1 (6 bases). Looked up from germline, CDR1 is SGHTA and CDR2 is FQGNSA. Trimming removed 5 bases from V and 1 base from J, with 9 bases in between. This CDR3 has 13 amino acids. CDR3 DNA: TGTGCCAGCAGCGACAGGATATCCTACGAGCAGTACTTC. Translating it yields CASSDRISYEQYF.

This clonotype was found a few times. The V gene is TRBV7-9, the J gene TRBJ1-2; the D is unclear. The CDR3 totals 13 residues. Deletions cut 1 base from V and 9 bases from J, with 12 bases between. CDR1 and CDR2 from the germline V gene are SEHNR and FQNEAQ (reference sequence). Written as DNA, the CDR3 is TGTGCCAGCAGCTTAGGGGAGGTCGGGAGCTACACCTTC. This encodes CASSLGEVGSYTF.

There are a few counts of this clonotype. The V and J genes are TRBV29-1 and TRBJ1-2; D is ambiguous. From germline, CDR1 is SQVTM and CDR2 ANQGSEA. V was cut by 4 bases and J by 0 bases, with 12 bases left in between. The CDR3 has 14 residues. Here the CDR3 reads CSVGGSTANYGYTF. The CDR3 DNA is TGCAGCGTTGGTGGGTCCACCGCTAACTATGGCTACACCTTC.

Only a few counts were recorded for this clonotype. The V call is TRBV7-7, the J call TRBJ2-7, with D perhaps given as TRBD1 or TRBD2 (6 bases each). In germline, CDR1 is SSHAT, CDR2 FNYEAQ (reference sequence). There are 14 residues in the CDR3. Between the trimmed V and J ends, which lost 0 bases and 5 bases, there was a span of 11 bases. CDR3: CASSLAPGADEQYF. The CDR3 DNA reads TGTGCCAGCAGCTTAGCGCCGGGGGCTGACGAGCAGTACTTC.

In its sample, this clonotype was seen many times. This rearrangement joins TRBV7-2 to TRBJ1-1; D is unresolved. The CDR3 is made up of 15 amino acids. Germline V CDR1 and CDR2: SGHTA, FQGNSA. The ends were cut back, 2 bases at V and 0 bases at J, with 10 bases in the middle. DNA for the CDR3: TGTGCCAGCAGCTTAAACTTTCTCTTGAACACTGAAGCTTTCTTT. Protein product: CASSLNFLLNTEAFF.

The chain employs TRBV7-6 and TRBJ1-1; perhaps TRBD1 as D (6 bases). The V end lost 5 bases, the J end lost 0 bases, and 10 bases lay between the germline ends. Germline assignment: CDR1 SGHVS and CDR2 FNYEAQ. The CDR3 totals 14 residues. CDR3: CASSVDRLNTEAFF. The DNA for the CDR3 is TGTGCCAGCAGCGTGGACAGACTGAACACTGAAGCTTTCTTT.

This clonotype was detected a few times. The chain carries TRBV12-3 or TRBV12-4 and TRBJ1-1; tentative D call: TRBD1 (6 bases). The CDR3 is 15 amino acids. With 1 base removed from V and 5 bases from J, the gap between germline ends came to 14 bases. The CDR3 DNA reads as TGTGCCAGCAGTTTAGAGGGGGGCTTGGGGACTGAAGCTTTCTTT. This sequence encodes CASSLEGGLGTEAFF.

This clonotype was picked up a small number of times. The chain uses TRBV18 and TRBJ1-1; D remains unclear. Looked up from germline, CDR1 is KGHSH and CDR2 is LQKENI. V was pared by 2 bases and J by 1 base, with 8 bases between. This CDR3 contains 14 residues. The CDR3 sequence is CASSPVAGNTEAFF. In DNA, the CDR3 is TGTGCCAGCTCACCAGTGGCCGGGAACACTGAAGCTTTCTTT.

The chain carries TRBV5-4 and TRBJ1-1, with 8 bases fitting TRBD1. This CDR3 is 14 amino acids long. Looked up from germline, CDR1 is SGHNT and CDR2 is YYREEE (reference sequence). Trimming at V came to 5 bases and at J to 4 bases, leaving 7 bases not matched to a gene. Written as DNA, the CDR3 is TGTGCCAGCAGAACCGACAGGGGAGGCACTGAAGCTTTCTTT. Protein sequence: CASRTDRGGTEAFF.

In its sample, this clonotype was seen a few times. V usage is TRBV20-1 and J usage is TRBJ1-2, with TRBD1 matching 8 bases. The V segment lost 6 bases and the J segment 8 bases; nucleotides outside the gene matches: 8. CDR3 length: 12 residues. The V gene's germline CDR1 is DFQATT and CDR2 SNEGSKA (reference sequence). The CDR3 loop is CSALDRVGGYTF. The CDR3 coding sequence is TGCAGTGCCCTGGACAGGGTCGGCGGCTACACCTTC.

The chain uses TRBV5-1 and TRBJ2-5, with TRBD1 matching over 7 bases. CDR1 is SGHRS and CDR2 is YFSETQ in the germline V gene. The CDR3 covers 14 residues. Trimming took 3 bases from V and 1 from J; bases not matched to a gene: 3. CDR3 DNA sequence: TGCGCCAGCAGCTCACAGGGGACCCAAGAGACCCAGTACTTC. It encodes CASSSQGTQETQYF.

The V call is TRBV2, the J call TRBJ2-6; D uncertain. CDR3 length: 13 amino acids. Germline V gives CDR1 SNHLY, CDR2 FYNNEI. Between the trimmed V and J ends, which lost 9 bases and 2 bases, there was a span of 8 bases. This CDR3 reads CASGIPGANVLTF. The CDR3, as DNA: TGTGCCAGTGGGATACCTGGGGCCAACGTCCTGACTTTC.

The chain has TRBV29-1 and TRBJ1-1, with D uncertain. Germline-derived CDR1 and CDR2 are SQVTM and ANQGSEA. The CDR3 spans 10 residues. Trimming removed 6 bases from V and 6 bases from J, with 8 bases in between. The CDR3 is CSVAPPEAFF. CDR3 in DNA: TGCAGCGTCGCCCCGCCTGAAGCTTTCTTT.

This clonotype was counted between two and nine times. The V and J genes are TRBV15 and TRBJ2-5, with TRBD1 identical over 9 bases. V shed 0 bases and J 5 bases; nucleotides not matched to a gene: 7. Germline V gene lookup returns CDR1 LNHNV and CDR2 YYDKDF (reference sequence). The CDR3 extends over 16 amino acids. Written as DNA, the CDR3 is TGTGCCACCAGCAGAGATCCCACAGGGGGCGCCGAGACCCAGTACTTC. The encoded protein is CATSRDPTGGAETQYF.

This clonotype came up a few times. V and J are TRBV5-1 and TRBJ2-5; TRBD1 matches 7 bases. The CDR3 is 14 residues long. Germline trimming cut 6 bases from V and 5 bases from J; bases unmatched to any gene: 10. Germline assignment: CDR1 SGHRS and CDR2 YFSETQ. CDR3 sequence: CASTPTGLFETQYF. DNA for the CDR3: TGCGCCAGCACCCCGACAGGGTTGTTTGAGACCCAGTACTTC.

This clonotype came up a few times. V usage is TRBV28 and J usage is TRBJ2-7; D remains unclear. V shed 2 bases and J shed 2 bases, with 10 bases lying between them. Germline V gene lookup returns CDR1 MDHEN and CDR2 SYDVKM. The CDR3 sequence is 14 residues long. The CDR3 DNA reads as TGTGCCAGCAGTTTACAGGTCAAGCCCTACGAGCAGTACGTC. Encoded protein: CASSLQVKPYEQYV.

This clonotype was seen many times. The J gene is TRBJ2-2, the V gene TRBV5-1; 7 bases align to TRBD2. V shed 5 bases, J shed 6 bases, and the junction held 10 bases outside the gene matches. Germline lookup yields CDR1 SGHRS and CDR2 YFSETQ. The CDR3 spans 15 residues. In nucleotides, the CDR3 is TGCGCCAGCAGGACCGGGACTACAGTTGCCGGGGAGCTGTTTTTT. Its translation is CASRTGTTVAGELFF.

The gene calls are TRBV12-3 or TRBV12-4 and TRBJ1-2; TRBD1 agrees at 7 bases. V trimming: 5 bases; J trimming: 7 bases; junction bases outside the gene matches: 7. The CDR3 sequence is 13 residues long. The CDR3 protein is CASSPTGAGGYTF. In nucleotides, the CDR3 is TGTGCCAGCAGTCCTACAGGGGCTGGTGGCTACACCTTC.

This clonotype turned up a few times. This rearrangement joins TRBV7-2 to TRBJ2-3; possible D gene TRBD1, 5 bases. This CDR3 has 14 residues. CDR1 is SGHTA, CDR2 FQGNSA, per germline. V was shortened by 4 bases and J by 3 bases, with 11 bases between the two germline ends. The CDR3: CASSYQGRTDTQYF. The DNA for the CDR3 is TGTGCCAGCAGCTACCAGGGTAGGACAGATACGCAGTATTTT.

In DNA, the CDR3 is TGTGCCAGCAGTTACCGACGGGAGTTTAAAGACGGCTACACCTTC. This sequence encodes CASSYRREFKDGYTF. The V call is TRBV6-2 or TRBV6-3, the J call TRBJ1-2, with D unresolved. Germline CDR1 is MNHEY and CDR2 is SVGEGT. The V gene lost 2 bases and the J gene lost 8 bases, with 18 bases spanning the gap. The CDR3 extends over 15 amino acids.

The J gene is TRBJ2-1, the V gene TRBV9; perhaps D is TRBD1 or TRBD2 (5 bases each). Germline V CDR1 and CDR2: SGDLS, YYNGEE. The CDR3 consists of 16 residues. V lost 4 bases and J lost 2, with 16 bases in between. This chain's CDR3 is CASSTRRDGPYNEQFF. For the CDR3, the DNA is TGTGCCAGCAGCACCCGCCGGGACGGGCCCTACAATGAGCAGTTCTTC.

This clonotype has ten or more counts. The chain recombines TRBV7-9 with TRBJ2-1; D unresolved. CDR3 length: 11 residues. From germline, CDR1 is SEHNR and CDR2 FQNEAQ (reference sequence). V was clipped by 5 bases and J by 8 bases, with 7 bases between them. CDR3 in DNA: TGTGCCAGCAGCATCTCCCATGAGCAGTTCTTC. This sequence encodes CASSISHEQFF.

The chain employs TRBV12-3 or TRBV12-4 and TRBJ2-3; 9 bases are shared with TRBD2. CDR3 size: 15 residues. After removal of 6 bases from V and 7 bases from J, the junction contained 11 bases not matched to a gene. Here the CDR3 reads CASSHLLAGLNTQYF. DNA for the CDR3: TGTGCCAGCAGCCACCTGCTAGCGGGGTTAAATACGCAGTATTTT.

The chain has TRBV12-3 or TRBV12-4 and TRBJ1-1; D unclear. The length of the CDR3 is 11 residues. V gave up 6 bases and J gave up 8 bases, with 10 bases separating them. DNA of the CDR3: TGTGCCAGCAGGACGACTCTAGAAGCTTTCTTT. Its protein product is CASRTTLEAFF.

This chain connects TRBV11-2 to TRBJ2-7, with D possibly TRBD1 on 6 matching bases. CDR1 is SGHAT and CDR2 is FQNNGV in the germline V gene. The CDR3 totals 14 residues. Between the trimmed V and J ends, which lost 3 bases and 3 bases, there was a span of 12 bases. The CDR3 DNA follows: TGTGCCAGCAGCTTTATTGTAGGGGGCTACGAGCAGTACTTC. Encoded protein: CASSFIVGGYEQYF. The full variable domain, its missing parts supplied by reference TRBV11-2 and TRBJ2-7, is EAGVAQSPRYKIIEKRQSVAFWCNPISGHATLYWYQQILGQGPKLLIQFQNNGVVDDSQLPKDRFSAERLKGVDSTLKIQPAKLEDSAVYLCASSFIVGGYEQYFGPGTRLTVT.

This clonotype has a handful of counts. The chain joins TRBV4-1 to TRBJ2-1; D is ambiguous. Germline loops: CDR1 MGHRA, CDR2 YSYEKL. This CDR3 contains 15 residues. V was shortened by 4 bases and J by 5 bases, with 15 bases between the two germline ends. Here the CDR3 reads CASSRFLQSHNEQFF. In DNA, the CDR3 is TGCGCCAGCAGCCGCTTTTTGCAGTCACACAATGAGCAGTTCTTC.